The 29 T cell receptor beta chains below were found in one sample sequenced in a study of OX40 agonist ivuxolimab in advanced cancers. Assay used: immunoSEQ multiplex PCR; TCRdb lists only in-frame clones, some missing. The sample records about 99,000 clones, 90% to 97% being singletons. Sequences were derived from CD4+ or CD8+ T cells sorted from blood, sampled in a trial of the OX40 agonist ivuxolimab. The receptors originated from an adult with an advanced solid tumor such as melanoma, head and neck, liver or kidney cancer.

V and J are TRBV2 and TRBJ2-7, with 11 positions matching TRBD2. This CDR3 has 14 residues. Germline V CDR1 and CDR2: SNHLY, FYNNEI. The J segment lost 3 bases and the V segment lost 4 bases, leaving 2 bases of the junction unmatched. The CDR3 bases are TGTGCCAGCAGTGTTACTAGCGGGAGCTACGAGCAGTACTTC. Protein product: CASSVTSGSYEQYF.

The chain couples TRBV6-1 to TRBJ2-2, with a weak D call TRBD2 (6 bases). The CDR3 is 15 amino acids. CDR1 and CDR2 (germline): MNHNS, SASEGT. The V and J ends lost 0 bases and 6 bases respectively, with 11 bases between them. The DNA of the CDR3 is TGTGCCAGCAGTGAAGCGTTAGGAGGGGCCGGGGAGCTGTTTTTT. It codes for CASSEALGGAGELFF.

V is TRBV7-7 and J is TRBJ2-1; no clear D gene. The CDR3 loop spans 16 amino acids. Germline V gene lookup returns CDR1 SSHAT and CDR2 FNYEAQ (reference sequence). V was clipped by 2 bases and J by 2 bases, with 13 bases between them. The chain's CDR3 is CASSLSEAAPYNEQFF. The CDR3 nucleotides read TGTGCCAGCAGCTTAAGCGAAGCCGCCCCCTACAATGAGCAGTTCTTC.

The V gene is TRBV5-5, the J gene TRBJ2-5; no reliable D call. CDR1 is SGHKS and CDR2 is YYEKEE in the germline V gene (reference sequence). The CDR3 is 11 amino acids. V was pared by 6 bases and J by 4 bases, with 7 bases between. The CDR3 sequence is CASTFSETQYF. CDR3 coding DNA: TGTGCCAGCACCTTTTCAGAGACCCAGTACTTC.

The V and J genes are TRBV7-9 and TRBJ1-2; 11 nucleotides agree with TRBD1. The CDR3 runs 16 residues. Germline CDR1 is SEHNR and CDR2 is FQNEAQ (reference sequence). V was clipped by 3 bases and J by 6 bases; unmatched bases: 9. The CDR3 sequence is CASSFRPGQGEDGYTF. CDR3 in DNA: TGTGCCAGCAGCTTCCGTCCGGGACAGGGGGAAGATGGCTACACCTTC. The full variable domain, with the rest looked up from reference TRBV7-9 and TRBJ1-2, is DTGVSQNPRHKITKRGQNVTFRCDPISEHNRLYWYRQTLGQGPEFLTYFQNEAQLEKSRLLSDRFSAERPKGSFSTLEIQRTEQGDSAMYLCASSFRPGQGEDGYTFGSGTRLTVV.

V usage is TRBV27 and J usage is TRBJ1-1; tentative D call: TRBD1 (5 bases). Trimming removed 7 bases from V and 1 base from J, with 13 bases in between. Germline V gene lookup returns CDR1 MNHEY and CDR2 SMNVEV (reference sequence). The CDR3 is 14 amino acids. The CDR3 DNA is TGTGCCAGCATTGACAGCTATCCGAACACTGAAGCTTTCTTT. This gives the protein CASIDSYPNTEAFF.

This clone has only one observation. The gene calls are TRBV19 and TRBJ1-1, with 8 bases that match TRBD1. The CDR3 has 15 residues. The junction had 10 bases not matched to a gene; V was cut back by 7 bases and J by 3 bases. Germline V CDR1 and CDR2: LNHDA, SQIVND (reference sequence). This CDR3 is CASTPGTGMHTEAFF. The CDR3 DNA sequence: TGTGCCAGTACACCCGGGACAGGAATGCACACTGAAGCTTTCTTT.

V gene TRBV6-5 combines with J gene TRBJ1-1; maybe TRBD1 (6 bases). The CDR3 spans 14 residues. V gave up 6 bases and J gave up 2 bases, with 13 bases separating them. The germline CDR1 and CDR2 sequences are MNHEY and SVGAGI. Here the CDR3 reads CASSPDSFNTEAFF. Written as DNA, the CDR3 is TGTGCCAGCAGCCCGGACAGTTTTAACACTGAAGCTTTCTTT.

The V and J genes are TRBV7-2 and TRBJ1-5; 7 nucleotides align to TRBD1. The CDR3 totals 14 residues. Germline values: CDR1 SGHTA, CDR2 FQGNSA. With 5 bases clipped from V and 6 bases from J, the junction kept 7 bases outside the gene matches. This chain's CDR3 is CASSPWTGGQPQHF. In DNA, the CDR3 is TGTGCCAGCAGCCCCTGGACAGGTGGTCAGCCCCAGCATTTT.

The CDR3 bases are TGCGCCAGCAGCCCCGGGACAGGGTTGAACACTGAAGCTTTCTTT. Amino acid sequence: CASSPGTGLNTEAFF. V is TRBV4-3 and J is TRBJ1-1; 9 bases map to TRBD1. With 4 bases clipped from V and 0 bases from J, the junction kept 3 bases outside the gene matches. CDR3 length: 15 amino acids. Looked up from germline, CDR1 is LGHNA and CDR2 is YSLEER.

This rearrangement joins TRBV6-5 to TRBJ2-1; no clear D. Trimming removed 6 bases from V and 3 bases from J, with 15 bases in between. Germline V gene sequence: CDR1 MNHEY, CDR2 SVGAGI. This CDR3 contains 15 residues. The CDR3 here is CASSPLKGYYNEQFF. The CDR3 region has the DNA TGTGCCAGCAGCCCCTTGAAAGGGTACTACAATGAGCAGTTCTTC.

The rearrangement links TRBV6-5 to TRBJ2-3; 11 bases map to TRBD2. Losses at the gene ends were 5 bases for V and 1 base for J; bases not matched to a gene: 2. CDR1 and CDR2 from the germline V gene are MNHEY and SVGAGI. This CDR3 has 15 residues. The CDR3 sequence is CASSQGLAGTDTQYF. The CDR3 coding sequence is TGTGCCAGCAGTCAGGGACTAGCGGGCACAGATACGCAGTATTTT.

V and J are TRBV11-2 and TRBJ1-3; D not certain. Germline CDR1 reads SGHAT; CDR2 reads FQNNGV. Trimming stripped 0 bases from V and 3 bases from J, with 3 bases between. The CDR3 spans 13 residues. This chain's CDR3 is CASSLDSGNTIYF. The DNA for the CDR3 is TGTGCCAGCAGCTTAGACAGTGGAAACACCATATATTTT. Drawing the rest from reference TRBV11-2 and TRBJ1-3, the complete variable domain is EAGVAQSPRYKIIEKRQSVAFWCNPISGHATLYWYQQILGQGPKLLIQFQNNGVVDDSQLPKDRFSAERLKGVDSTLKIQPAKLEDSAVYLCASSLDSGNTIYFGEGSWLTVV.

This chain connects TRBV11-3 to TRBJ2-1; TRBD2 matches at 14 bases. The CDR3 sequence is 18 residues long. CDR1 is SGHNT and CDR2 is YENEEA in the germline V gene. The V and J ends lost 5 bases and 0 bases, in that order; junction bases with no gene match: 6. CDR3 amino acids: CASSPGTSGSNSYNEQFF. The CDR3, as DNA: TGTGCCAGCAGCCCAGGGACTAGCGGGAGTAACTCCTACAATGAGCAGTTCTTC.

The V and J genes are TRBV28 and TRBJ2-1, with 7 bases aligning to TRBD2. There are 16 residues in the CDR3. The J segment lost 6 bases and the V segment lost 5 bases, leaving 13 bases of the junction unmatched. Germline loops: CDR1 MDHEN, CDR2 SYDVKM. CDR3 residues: CASSPVSGIAVNEQFF. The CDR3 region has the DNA TGTGCCAGCAGTCCTGTCAGCGGGATAGCCGTCAATGAGCAGTTCTTC.

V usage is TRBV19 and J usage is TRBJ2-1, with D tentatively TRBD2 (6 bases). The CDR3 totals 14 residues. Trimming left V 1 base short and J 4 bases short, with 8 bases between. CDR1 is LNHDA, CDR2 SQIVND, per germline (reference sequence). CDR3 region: CASSIGRGYNEQFF. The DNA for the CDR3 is TGTGCCAGTAGTATAGGTCGGGGGTACAATGAGCAGTTCTTC.

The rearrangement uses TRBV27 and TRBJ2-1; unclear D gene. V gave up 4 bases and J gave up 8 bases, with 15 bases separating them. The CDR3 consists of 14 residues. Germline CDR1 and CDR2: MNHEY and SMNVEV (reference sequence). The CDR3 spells CASSSHPPVHEQFF. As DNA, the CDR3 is TGTGCCAGCAGTTCCCATCCCCCGGTCCATGAGCAGTTCTTC.

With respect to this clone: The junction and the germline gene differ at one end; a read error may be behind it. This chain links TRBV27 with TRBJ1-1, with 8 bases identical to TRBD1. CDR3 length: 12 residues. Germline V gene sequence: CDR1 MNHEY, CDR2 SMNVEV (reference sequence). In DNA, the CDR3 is TGTGCCAGCAGTTTGAGGGACAGGCGACAGGTCTTT. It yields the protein CASSLRDRRQVF.

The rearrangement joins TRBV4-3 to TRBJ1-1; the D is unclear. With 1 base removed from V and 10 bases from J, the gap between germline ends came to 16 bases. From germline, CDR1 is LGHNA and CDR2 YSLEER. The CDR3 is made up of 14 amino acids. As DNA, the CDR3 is TGCGCCAGCAGCCAAGGCTGGGCCCAAGAGACAGCTTTCTTT. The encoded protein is CASSQGWAQETAFF.

The CDR3 protein is CASDPGGGYGYTF. CDR3 in DNA: TGTGCCAGCGACCCAGGGGGAGGGTATGGCTACACCTTC. The chain links TRBV6-6 to TRBJ1-2; TRBD1 matches 7 bases. In germline, CDR1 is MNHNY, CDR2 SVGAGI (reference sequence). The CDR3 runs 13 residues. V lost 8 bases to trimming and J lost 5 bases; unmatched junction nucleotides: 8.

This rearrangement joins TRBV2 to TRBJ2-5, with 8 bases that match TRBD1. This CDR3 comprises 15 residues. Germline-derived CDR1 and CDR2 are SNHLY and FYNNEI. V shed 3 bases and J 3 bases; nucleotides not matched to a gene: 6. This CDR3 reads CASSDQGAIEETQYF. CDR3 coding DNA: TGTGCCAGCAGTGACCAGGGGGCAATAGAAGAGACCCAGTACTTC.

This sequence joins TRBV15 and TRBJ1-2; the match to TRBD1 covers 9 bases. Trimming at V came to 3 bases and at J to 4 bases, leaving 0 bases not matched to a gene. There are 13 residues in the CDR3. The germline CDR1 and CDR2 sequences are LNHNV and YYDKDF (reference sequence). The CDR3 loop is CATSRGQGYGYTF. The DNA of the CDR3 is TGTGCCACCAGCAGGGGACAGGGCTATGGCTACACCTTC.

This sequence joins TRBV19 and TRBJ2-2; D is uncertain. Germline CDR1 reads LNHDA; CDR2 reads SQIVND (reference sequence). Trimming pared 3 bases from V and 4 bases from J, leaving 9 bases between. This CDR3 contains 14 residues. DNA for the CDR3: TGTGCCAGTAGTATTTTAGCTACCACCGGGGAGCTGTTTTTT. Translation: CASSILATTGELFF.

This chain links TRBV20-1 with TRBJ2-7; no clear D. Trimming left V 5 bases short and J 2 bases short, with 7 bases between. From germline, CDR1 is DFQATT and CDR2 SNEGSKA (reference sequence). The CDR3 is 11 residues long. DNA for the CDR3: TGCAGTGCTCCGATCACCTACGAGCAGTACTTC. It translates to CSAPITYEQYF.

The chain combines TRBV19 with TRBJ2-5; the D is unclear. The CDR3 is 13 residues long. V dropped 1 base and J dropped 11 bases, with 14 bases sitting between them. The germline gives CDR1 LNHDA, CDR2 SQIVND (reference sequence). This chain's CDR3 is CASSIVASGEQYF. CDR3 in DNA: TGTGCCAGTAGTATAGTGGCCTCGGGTGAGCAGTACTTC.

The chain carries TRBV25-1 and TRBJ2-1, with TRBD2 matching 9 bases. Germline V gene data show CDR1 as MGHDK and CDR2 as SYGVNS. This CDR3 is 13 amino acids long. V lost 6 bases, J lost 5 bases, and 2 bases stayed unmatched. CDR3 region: CASRRGGHNEQFF. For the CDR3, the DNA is TGTGCCAGCAGGCGGGGGGGGCACAATGAGCAGTTCTTC.

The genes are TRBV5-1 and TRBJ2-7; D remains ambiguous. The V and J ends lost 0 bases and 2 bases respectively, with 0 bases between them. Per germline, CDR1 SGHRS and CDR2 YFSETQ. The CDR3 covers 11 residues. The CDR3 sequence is CASSLAYEQYF. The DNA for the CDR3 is TGCGCCAGCAGCTTGGCCTACGAGCAGTACTTC.

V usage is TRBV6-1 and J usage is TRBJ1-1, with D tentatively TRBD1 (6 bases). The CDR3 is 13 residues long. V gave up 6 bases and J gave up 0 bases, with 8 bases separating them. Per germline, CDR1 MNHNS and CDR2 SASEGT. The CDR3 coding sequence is TGTGCCAGCAGGACAGGCATGAACACTGAAGCTTTCTTT. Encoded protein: CASRTGMNTEAFF.

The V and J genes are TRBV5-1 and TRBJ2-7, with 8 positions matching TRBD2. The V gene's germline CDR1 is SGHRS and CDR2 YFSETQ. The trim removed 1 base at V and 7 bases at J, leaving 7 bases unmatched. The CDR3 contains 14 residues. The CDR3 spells CASSLTGGAGEQYF. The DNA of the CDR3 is TGCGCCAGCAGCTTGACCGGGGGGGCCGGGGAGCAGTACTTC. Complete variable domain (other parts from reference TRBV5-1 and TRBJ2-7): KAGVTQTPRYLIKTRGQQVTLSCSPISGHRSVSWYQQTPGQGLQFLFEYFSETQRNKGNFPGRFSGRQFSNSRSEMNVSTLELGDSALYLCASSLTGGAGEQYFGPGTRLTVT.